Listed below are T cell receptor beta chains from one sample, sequenced in a study of control samples from healthy donors and cancer patients. TCRdb keeps only in-frame clones here, not all; method: immunoSEQ multiplex PCR. The sample comprises about 59,000 clones, more than 90% of which are singletons, and 1.5% to 2% rests with the top ten. The sample taken for sequencing was PBMCs. These receptors all stem from a man aged 35 to 55 with colorectal cancer. Each CDR3 is given with its conserved first and last residue. Clone size is not always given. Where it is, it says once, few, many or a class for expanded clones.

TRBV10-2 | . | CASSVMGLSNTEAFF
TRBV4-1 | . | CASSQGEGSSYNSPLHF
TRBV12-3/TRBV12-4 | . | CASSLDRWAEAFF
TRBV5-6 | . | CASSLGLAGINSYEQYF
TRBV18 | . | CASSLTGPPEAFF
TRBV6-5 | few | CASSYSPPGAEKLFF
TRBV9 | . | CASSGQGEDSYEQYF
TRBV27 | . | CASSLSGLAGSYYEQYF
TRBV18 | . | CASSPPESLNYGYTF
TRBV6-6 | . | CATRTSGGSDTQYF
TRBV6-1 | . | CASSDLMERGAFF
TRBV27 | . | CASSPDRVSEKLFF
TRBV29-1 | . | CSGERTEAFF
TRBV7-3 | . | CASSLIGGGLGGYTF
TRBV6-1 | . | CASSEAGADPAYEQYF
TRBV7-3 | . | CASSKGTGLVYEQFF
TRBV7-8 | . | CASSIGPYNEQFF
TRBV5-1 | . | CASSSTGWNEKLFF
TRBV12-3/TRBV12-4 | . | CASSSRDQETQYF
TRBV29-1 | . | CSVVAAYNQPQHF
TRBV7-9 | . | CASSTTPTAYNEQFF
TRBV4-1 | . | CASSQDGAGTQYF
TRBV7-2 | . | CASSPQRGGRETQYF
TRBV5-1 | few | CASSLSSVKSSYNSPLHF
TRBV18 | . | CASSPQTGDNSPLHF
TRBV19 | . | CASSFERDKQPQHF
TRBV6-2/TRBV6-3 | . | CASSPVWLAGANSYNEQFF
TRBV6-5 | . | CASGDAGLGTDTQYF
TRBV30 | . | CAWSVGLNEQFF
TRBV18 | few | CASLRQGTNTEAFF
TRBV12-5 | . | CASGPNNVEKLFF
TRBV7-8 | . | CASSHRDGLPTDTQYF
TRBV7-9 | . | CASSSGSGTVNEKLFF
TRBV7-8 | . | CASSSGRVDYGYTF
TRBV5-4 | few | CASSLGSEKGEQYF
TRBV18 | . | CASSLDRDSYNSPLHF
TRBV5-1 | once | CASSLSGHEKLFF
TRBV7-3 | . | CASSLMAGGGTEAFF
TRBV5-1 | . | CASSLGPRGTDTQYF
TRBV18 | . | CASSPTLLAGGKETQYF
TRBV13 | . | CASSATGLGAGANVLTF
TRBV6-5 | . | CASRGQGDIQYF
TRBV2 | . | CASRETAATNEKLFF
TRBV18 | . | CASSPNLQGSNGELFF
TRBV5-1 | . | CASSLPGQGDRGYTF
TRBV7-2 | . | CASSHLGRDKVFSGNTIYF